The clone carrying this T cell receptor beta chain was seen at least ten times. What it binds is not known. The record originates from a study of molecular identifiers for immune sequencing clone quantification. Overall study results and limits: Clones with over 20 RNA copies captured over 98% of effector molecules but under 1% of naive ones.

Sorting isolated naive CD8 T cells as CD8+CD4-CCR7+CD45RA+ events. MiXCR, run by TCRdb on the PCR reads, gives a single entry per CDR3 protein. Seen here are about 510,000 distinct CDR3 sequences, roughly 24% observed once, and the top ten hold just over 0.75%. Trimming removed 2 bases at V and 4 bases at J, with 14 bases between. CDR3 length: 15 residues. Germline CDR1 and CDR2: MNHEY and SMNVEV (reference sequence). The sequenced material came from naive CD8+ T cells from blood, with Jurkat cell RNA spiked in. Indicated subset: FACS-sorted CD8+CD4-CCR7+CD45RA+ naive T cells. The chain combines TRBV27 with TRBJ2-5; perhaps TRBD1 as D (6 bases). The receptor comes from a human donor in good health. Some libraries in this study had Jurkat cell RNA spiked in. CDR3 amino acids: CASSLAHRVGETQYF. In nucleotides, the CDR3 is TGTGCCAGCAGTTTAGCCCACAGGGTCGGAGAGACCCAGTACTTC.